These T cell receptor beta chains were read from a single sample in a study of CD8 T cells in Susac syndrome. TCRdb re-called the immunoSEQ multiplex PCR reads with MiXCR, one entry per CDR3 protein. Of fewer than 90,000 distinct CDR3 sequences listed, 80% to 95% were seen once; the top ten hold around 0.45%. The sample comprised CD8+ T cells from PBMCs. These receptors were taken from a human donor with Susac syndrome. The CDR3 runs from the conserved cysteine through the conserved F or W. Fields, in order: clone size, J gene, V gene, D gene, CDR3 DNA, CDR3 protein. D genes are given only for firm matches. The size of a clone is reported for some rows only, either as once, few or many, or as a class for expanded clones.

>NA|TRBJ2-5|TRBV11-2|TRBD2
TGTGCCAGCAGCCCCTGGGGGGGGAGGAGCGAGACCCAGTACTTC
CASSPWGGRSETQYF
>NA|TRBJ2-1|TRBV29-1|NA
TGCAGCGTTCCACCAACGGGCGGGGACAGCCGTTCCTACAATGAGCAGTTCTTC
CSVPPTGGDSRSYNEQFF
>NA|TRBJ2-2|TRBV7-9|NA
TGTGCCAGCGCCGAACGGACAAGAGGGGTTAGGATAAACACCGGGGAGCTGTTTTTT
CASAERTRGVRINTGELFF
>NA|TRBJ2-1|TRBV12-3/TRBV12-4|NA
TGTGCCAGCAGTCCTCAGGGGAGGGATGAGCAGTTCTTC
CASSPQGRDEQFF
>NA|TRBJ2-5|TRBV11-2|TRBD2
TGTGCCAGCAGGGGAACTAGCGAAGAGACCCAGTACTTC
CASRGTSEETQYF
>NA|TRBJ1-1|TRBV27|NA
TGTGCCAGCATGCGACTTTTGGGAAACACTGAAGCTTTCTTT
CASMRLLGNTEAFF
>NA|TRBJ2-5|TRBV4-3|TRBD2
TGCGCCAGCAGCCGAGTCCTCCAGCGGGAGGGCCCATTTGCAGAGACCCAGTACTTC
CASSRVLQREGPFAETQYF
>NA|TRBJ2-7|TRBV15|TRBD1
TGTGCCACCAGCAGAGATCTGGGACAGGGGGTCTACGAGCAGTACTTC
CATSRDLGQGVYEQYF
>once|TRBJ1-2|TRBV20-1|NA
TGCAGTGCTAGATGGACAGCTAACTATGGCTACACCTTC
CSARWTANYGYTF
>NA|TRBJ1-2|TRBV6-5|NA
TGTGCCAGCAGTTACGGGGCGGAGCGCTATGGCTACACCTTC
CASSYGAERYGYTF
>NA|TRBJ1-2|TRBV29-1|NA
TGCAGCGTTGGTTATAGGGGGGGTCGTGGCTACACCTTC
CSVGYRGGRGYTF
>NA|TRBJ2-5|TRBV5-1|NA
TGCGCCAGCAGTCGGGACATAGAGGATCAAGAGACCCAGTACTTC
CASSRDIEDQETQYF
>NA|TRBJ2-7|TRBV3-1|NA
TGTGCCAGCAGCCAGTACAGGGCCTCCGTGGGGGAGCAGTACTTC
CASSQYRASVGEQYF
>NA|TRBJ1-1|TRBV20-1|TRBD1
TGCAGTGCTACCCCACAGGGGGAAGGCTTGAACACTGAAGCTTTCTTT
CSATPQGEGLNTEAFF
>NA|TRBJ1-2|TRBV7-8|NA
TGTGCCAGCAGCTTAGCGAAGGATGGCTACACCTTC
CASSLAKDGYTF